This T cell receptor beta chain was captured in a study of graft-versus-host responses after intestinal transplantation. Germline CDR1 and CDR2: SGHNT and YENEEA. The CDR3 runs to 14 residues. V was pared by 5 bases and J by 5 bases, with 2 bases of the junction left unmatched. Data came from immunoSEQ multiplex PCR; TCRdb stores just in-frame clones and leaves some out. The sample holds tens of thousands of clones, about 90% seen once. The material was PBMCs, obtained 26 days after transplant. The chain employs TRBV11-3 and TRBJ2-1, with TRBD2 matching over 11 bases. This receptor was obtained from a human patient who received an intestinal transplant, so some T cells may come from the graft donor. CDR3 amino acids: CASSPLAGDNEQFF. CDR3 nucleotide sequence: TGTGCCAGCAGCCCACTAGCGGGGGACAATGAGCAGTTCTTC.